This T cell receptor beta chain was documented in a study of blood T cells in healthy people across ages. Study-level results: Per million T cells, TCR beta diversity dropped about linearly as age rose. Donors of long life had a larger count of naive CD4+ cells and greater diversity than aged donors.

A note on this clonotype: The antigen remains unidentified.

The CDR3 has 14 amino acids. Germline assignment: CDR1 DFQATT and CDR2 SNEGSKA (reference sequence). V shed 5 bases, J shed 7 bases, and the junction held 9 bases outside the gene matches. With a J-beta primer mix and a sample-barcoded 5' primer, a second PCR ran about 7 to 11 cycles. A single record per CDR3 protein comes from TCRdb applying MiXCR to the 5' RACE reads. In the table there are about 830,000 distinct CDR3 sequences, 55% to 70% of which are singletons. The chain links TRBV20-1 to TRBJ2-1; 9 nucleotides agree with TRBD1. Sequenced: blood. The receptor's source is a man aged 25-45 years in good health. In nucleotides, the CDR3 is TGCAGTGCTGTGACAGGGGGTACTCGGAATGAGCAGTTCTTC. Protein product: CSAVTGGTRNEQFF.